One sample yielded the 27 T cell receptor beta chains listed below, sequenced in a study of blood T cell repertoires in COVID-19. TCRdb keeps only in-frame clones here, not all; method: immunoSEQ multiplex PCR. This repertoire shows 200,000 to 300,000 clones, about four fifths found once; its top ten account for approximately 9.6%. Sequencing was performed on peripheral blood. The receptor set was obtained from a woman older than 75 with acute or convalescent COVID-19.

The CDR3 here is CASSETGDNSPLHF. The CDR3 DNA reads as TGCGCCAGCAGTGAGACAGGGGATAATTCACCCCTCCACTTT. The rearrangement links TRBV10-2 to TRBJ1-6, with 7 bases fitting TRBD1. CDR3 length: 14 amino acids. The germline V gene has CDR1 WSHSY and CDR2 SAAADI. Unmatched junction bases numbered 0, after V lost 2 bases and J lost 5 bases.

CDR3 sequence (DNA): TGTGCCAGCAGTTACTCGAAACGAGGAAGCACTGAAGCTTTCTTT. Its translation is CASSYSKRGSTEAFF. V usage is TRBV6-5 and J usage is TRBJ1-1; D remains unclear. V was trimmed by 0 bases and J by 4 bases, leaving 12 bases between them. The CDR3 runs 15 residues. Germline loops: CDR1 MNHEY, CDR2 SVGAGI.

The chain links TRBV5-4 to TRBJ2-1, with D hard to call. Germline V CDR1 and CDR2: SGHNT, YYREEE (reference sequence). The CDR3 covers 14 residues. Trimming took off 0 bases at V and 5 bases at J, with 9 bases between the two ends. The CDR3 protein is CASSLVVANNEQFF. Written as DNA, the CDR3 is TGTGCCAGCAGCTTGGTGGTAGCAAACAATGAGCAGTTCTTC. Together with reference TRBV5-4 and TRBJ2-1, the CDR3 gives the full variable domain: ETGVTQSPTHLIKTRGQQVTLRCSSQSGHNTVSWYQQALGQGPQFIFQYYREEENGRGNFPPRFSGLQFPNYSSELNVNALELDDSALYLCASSLVVANNEQFFGPGTRLTVL.

The V and J genes are TRBV5-4 and TRBJ1-4; maybe TRBD1 (6 bases). The CDR3 consists of 14 residues. Germline V CDR1 and CDR2: SGHNT, YYREEE (reference sequence). V was clipped by 4 bases and J by 3 bases, with 10 bases between them. The CDR3 coding sequence is TGTGCCAGCAGCCAACAGGGCGCTAATGAAAAACTGTTTTTT. It codes for CASSQQGANEKLFF.

The V and J genes are TRBV7-3 and TRBJ2-7; TRBD2 agrees at 10 bases. CDR3 size: 14 residues. CDR1 and CDR2 (germline): SGHTA, FQGTGA. The ends lost 2 bases at V and 6 bases at J; junction bases unmatched: 4. As DNA, the CDR3 is TGTGCCAGCAGCTTAGAACTAGCGGGGTCCGAGCAGTACTTC. It is translated as CASSLELAGSEQYF.

This clone was counted a few times. The V gene is TRBV9, the J gene TRBJ1-3; D ambiguous. Germline V lookup: CDR1 SGDLS, CDR2 YYNGEE. V was clipped by 3 bases and J by 4 bases, with 14 bases between them. The CDR3 has 15 amino acids. The CDR3: CASSERAWEGNTIYF. In nucleotides, the CDR3 is TGTGCCAGCAGCGAAAGGGCCTGGGAGGGAAACACCATATATTTT.

The rearrangement uses TRBV6-1 and TRBJ2-1; possibly TRBD1 for D (6 bases). This CDR3 is built from 14 residues. V was pared by 3 bases and J by 13 bases, with 19 bases between. Germline V gene data show CDR1 as MNHNS and CDR2 as SASEGT. The CDR3 sequence is CASSDTPRRGFQFF. Written as DNA, the CDR3 is TGTGCCAGCAGTGACACCCCAAGAAGGGGGTTTCAGTTCTTC.

The chain joins TRBV19 to TRBJ2-2; TRBD2 matches at 8 bases. The CDR3 extends over 17 amino acids. Germline-derived CDR1 and CDR2 are LNHDA and SQIVND (reference sequence). The junction had 8 bases not matched to a gene; V was cut back by 5 bases and J by 0 bases. The CDR3 DNA reads as TGTGCCAGTAGTCCTCATAGGACTAGCCCGAACACCGGGGAGCTGTTTTTT. Protein sequence: CASSPHRTSPNTGELFF.

The rearrangement links TRBV13 to TRBJ2-3; D may be TRBD1 (6 bases). The CDR3 consists of 14 residues. V lost 3 bases, J lost 6 bases, and 13 bases lay in between. CDR1 is PRHDT, CDR2 FYEKMQ, per germline (reference sequence). CDR3 sequence: CASSFEQGRDTQYF. CDR3 nucleotide sequence: TGTGCCAGCAGCTTCGAGCAGGGGCGGGATACGCAGTATTTT.

The V and J genes are TRBV10-3 and TRBJ1-1; D remains ambiguous. Germline V gene sequence: CDR1 ENHRY, CDR2 SYGVKD. CDR3 length equals 13 residues. With 1 base removed from V and 5 bases from J, the gap between germline ends came to 8 bases. The DNA of the CDR3 is TGTGCCATCAGTGAGTTTGAGGGAACTGAAGCTTTCTTT. This codes for CAISEFEGTEAFF.

This chain joins TRBV6-2 or TRBV6-3 and TRBJ2-5; 12 bases align to TRBD2. The CDR3 spans 16 residues. Germline V gene sequence: CDR1 MNHEY, CDR2 SVGEGT. V lost 6 bases and J lost 5; bases outside the gene matches: 10. CDR3 sequence: CASSRPSGGASETQYF. DNA of the CDR3: TGTGCCAGCAGCCGCCCTAGCGGGGGGGCATCGGAGACCCAGTACTTC.

V and J are TRBV5-1 and TRBJ2-3; 11 nucleotides match TRBD2. This CDR3 has 17 amino acids. V lost 0 bases and J lost 5; bases outside the gene matches: 8. Germline V gene sequence: CDR1 SGHRS, CDR2 YFSETQ. The CDR3 sequence is CASSLGVAGGPEDTQYF. The CDR3 nucleotides are TGCGCCAGCAGCTTGGGTGTAGCGGGGGGGCCTGAAGATACGCAGTATTTT.

V and J are TRBV19 and TRBJ1-2, with D perhaps TRBD1 (5 bases). This CDR3 spans 14 amino acids. The V end was cut by 4 bases, the J end by 5 bases, with 14 bases between. Germline V gene lookup returns CDR1 LNHDA and CDR2 SQIVND (reference sequence). The CDR3 sequence: CASSTPARGYGYTF. The CDR3 DNA follows: TGTGCCAGTAGTACCCCGGCACGGGGGTATGGCTACACCTTC.

The V gene is TRBV10-3, the J gene TRBJ1-1, with D possibly matching TRBD1 (6 bases). Germline CDR1 ENHRY, CDR2 SYGVKD. The CDR3 is 14 amino acids. Trimming removed 5 bases from V and 2 bases from J, with 12 bases in between. The CDR3 region is CAISRGTFNTEAFF. The CDR3 nucleotides are TGTGCCATCAGTAGGGGGACATTTAACACTGAAGCTTTCTTT.

The chain joins TRBV2 to TRBJ2-3; D is unclear. V was clipped by 4 bases and J by 2 bases, with 7 bases between them. The CDR3 covers 13 residues. Germline V CDR1 and CDR2: SNHLY, FYNNEI. DNA for the CDR3: TGTGCCAGCAGTGGAGGCTCCACAGATACGCAGTATTTT. Protein product: CASSGGSTDTQYF.

CDR3 region: CASSPGAHRVPNTEAFF. The DNA of the CDR3 is TGTGCCAGCAGCCCAGGGGCCCACAGGGTGCCTAACACTGAAGCTTTCTTT. The chain carries TRBV3-1 (or the pseudogene TRBV3-2) and TRBJ1-1, with D maybe TRBD1 (6 bases). Trimming pared 4 bases from V and 2 bases from J, leaving 20 bases between. The CDR3 covers 17 residues. The germline gives CDR1 LGHDT, CDR2 YNNKEL (reference sequence).

The chain joins TRBV5-1 to TRBJ1-5; weak D call: TRBD1 (6 bases). V lost 4 bases and J 0 bases, leaving 8 bases between the germline ends. This CDR3 region has 14 residues. CDR1 is SGHRS, CDR2 YFSETQ, per germline. The CDR3 spells CASSADSSNQPQHF. The CDR3 DNA sequence: TGCGCCAGCAGCGCGGACAGTAGCAATCAGCCCCAGCATTTT.

The genes are TRBV12-2 and TRBJ1-4. TRBV12-2 is classified as a pseudogene. The CDR3 runs to 13 residues. CDR3 in DNA: TGTGCAAGTCGCTCCTGTACTGGTGAAAAACTGTTTTTT. The encoded protein is CASRSCTGEKLFF.

The rearrangement links TRBV19 to TRBJ2-5; the match to TRBD1 covers 9 bases. The CDR3 length is 14 residues. Germline V CDR1 and CDR2: LNHDA, SQIVND (reference sequence). V shed 6 bases and J 5 bases; nucleotides not matched to a gene: 7. Here the CDR3 DNA reads TGTGCCAGTAGCCGGGACAGGGATATGGAGACCCAGTACTTC. It yields the protein CASSRDRDMETQYF.

The rearrangement uses TRBV4-2 and TRBJ1-2; TRBD1 matches 7 bases. CDR3 size: 14 residues. The germline gives CDR1 LGHNA, CDR2 YNFKEQ. V dropped 1 base and J dropped 5; count of bases not matched to a gene: 4. The CDR3 region is CASSQAETGYGYTF. CDR3 nucleotides: TGTGCCAGCAGCCAAGCTGAGACAGGGTATGGCTACACCTTC.

The J gene is TRBJ2-7, the V gene TRBV18; 7 nucleotides align to TRBD2. The CDR3 loop spans 15 amino acids. Germline V gives CDR1 KGHSH, CDR2 LQKENI. The V and J ends lost 2 bases and 4 bases, in that order; junction bases with no gene match: 8. CDR3 residues: CASSPTGLESYEQYF. The CDR3 DNA follows: TGTGCCAGCTCACCAACTGGACTAGAGAGTTACGAGCAGTACTTC.

In its sample, this clone was seen once. This chain links TRBV3-1 (or the pseudogene TRBV3-2) with TRBJ2-1; 9 positions agree with TRBD2. Trimming at V came to 4 bases and at J to 6 bases, leaving 7 bases not matched to a gene. The V gene's germline CDR1 is LGHDT and CDR2 YNNKEL (reference sequence). The CDR3 is made up of 15 amino acids. The CDR3: CASSPRRGGANEQFF. The CDR3 DNA reads TGTGCCAGCAGCCCACGGCGCGGGGGGGCCAATGAGCAGTTCTTC.

The J gene is TRBJ2-5, the V gene TRBV10-3; 9 bases are shared with TRBD2. There are 13 residues in the CDR3. Germline CDR1 and CDR2: ENHRY and SYGVKD. V lost 6 bases and J lost 5; bases outside the gene matches: 4. The CDR3 loop reads CAISASGVETQYF. The CDR3 coding sequence is TGTGCCATCAGCGCTAGCGGGGTGGAGACCCAGTACTTC.

The rearrangement uses TRBV5-1 and TRBJ2-3; TRBD2 might be the D (5 bases). Trimming took off 3 bases at V and 4 bases at J, with 12 bases between the two ends. CDR1 is SGHRS, CDR2 YFSETQ, per germline. The CDR3 extends over 14 amino acids. CDR3 sequence reads: CASSSGITSDTQYF. CDR3 nucleotides: TGCGCCAGCAGCTCCGGGATCACATCAGATACGCAGTATTTT.

This clone has more than one count but fewer than ten. The J gene is TRBJ2-1, the V gene TRBV11-1; 9 nucleotides align to TRBD2. The CDR3 has 15 amino acids. Germline loops: CDR1 SGHAT, CDR2 FQDESV (reference sequence). Trimming at V came to 5 bases and at J to 3 bases, leaving 5 bases not matched to a gene. In nucleotides, the CDR3 is TGTGCCAGCAGCCATCGCGGGGGGGTCTACAATGAGCAGTTCTTC. Residues: CASSHRGGVYNEQFF.

V and J are TRBV27 and TRBJ1-6; TRBD1 matches at 10 bases. V was pared by 5 bases and J by 11 bases, with 9 bases of the junction left unmatched. There are 15 residues in the CDR3. Germline V gives CDR1 MNHEY, CDR2 SMNVEV (reference sequence). As DNA, the CDR3 is TGTGCCAGCAGTCCCGGGACAGGGGAGAGGACACCCCTCCACTTT. Its translation: CASSPGTGERTPLHF.

The CDR3 reads CASSPPYRVGYEQYF. CDR3 bases: TGTGCCAGCTCACCACCGTACAGGGTGGGATACGAGCAGTACTTC. The chain has TRBV18 and TRBJ2-7; TRBD1 is a possible D gene (6 bases). The CDR3 spans 15 residues. Germline CDR1 and CDR2: KGHSH and LQKENI. V was cut by 0 bases and J by 4 bases, with 13 bases left in between.